This T cell receptor (beta chain) came from a study of T-cell memory formation after mild COVID-19. CDR3 size: 15 residues. The V gene's germline CDR1 is SGHAT and CDR2 FQNNGV. Trimming cost V 0 bases and J 2 bases, with 10 bases left between them. Study-level points and caveats: Shrinking CD4+ clones were chiefly CM and EM; CD8+ ones were chiefly EMRA. CD4+ bias marked clones expanding day 15 to 37, unlike balanced contracting clones. Memory cells collected pre-infection included some clones that later responded, suggesting cross-reactive memory joined.

This clonotype was counted only a few times. Its antigen remains unknown. TCRdb reanalysed the 5' RACE reads using MiXCR and keeps one entry per CDR3 protein. The sample includes 150,000 or so distinct CDR3 sequences, about 23% of them seen just once. This TCR was sampled from an adult woman who had mild COVID-19 (a few samples of this study predate the infection). Cell type and time point are not known. This chain joins TRBV11-2 and TRBJ2-5, with D uncertain. The source material was PBMCs or a T cell subset sorted from them (not recorded which). The CDR3 DNA sequence: TGTGCCAGCAGCTTAGAGATAACAGTTCAAGAGACCCAGTACTTC. This gives the protein CASSLEITVQETQYF.